The 5 T cell receptor beta chains listed next were all sequenced from one sample in a study of T cells expressing NK-cell markers. TCRdb reanalyzed the 5' RACE reads and collapses them to one entry per CDR3 protein, without DNA. There are approximately 110,000 distinct CDR3 sequences in the sample, with less than 20% held by the top ten. What was sequenced was blood T cells: a sorted CD56 or NKG2C T cell subset, CD4+ or CD8+ T cells, or bulk PBMC T cells (not recorded which). Receptor source: a woman aged 18 to 75 in good health.

The CDR3 here is CASSQDGPRLNTEAFF. V usage is TRBV4-3 and J usage is TRBJ1-1; TCRdb returns TRBD1, unconfirmable since there is no DNA. Germline loops: CDR1 LGHNA, CDR2 YSLEER. CDR3 size: 16 residues.

This chain links TRBV6-5 with TRBJ2-1; as DNA is missing, the TRBD1 call by TCRdb cannot be tested. The CDR3 runs to 12 residues. From germline, CDR1 is MNHEY and CDR2 SVGAGI. CDR3 amino acids: CASSSQGGEQFF.

This chain joins TRBV14 and TRBJ2-3; TCRdb gives TRBD1 as the D gene, but with no DNA this cannot be confirmed. CDR3 length: 18 residues. Germline-derived CDR1 and CDR2 are SGHDN and FVKESK. This chain's CDR3 is CASSQDSPQGPALDTQYF.

The J gene is TRBJ1-2, the V gene TRBV28; the D gene TCRdb calls, TRBD1, cannot be checked with no DNA. CDR3 length: 13 amino acids. CDR1 and CDR2 from the germline V gene are MDHEN and SYDVKM. The CDR3 is CASSQVTGAGYTF.

The rearrangement uses TRBV10-3 and TRBJ1-6; lacking DNA, the TRBD1 call made by TCRdb goes unchecked. CDR3 length: 17 residues. Germline V gene lookup returns CDR1 ENHRY and CDR2 SYGVKD. CDR3 sequence reads: CAISPGVLSSYNSPLHF.